A single sample gave rise to the 20 T cell receptor beta chains below, sequenced in a study of cytotoxic CD8 clonotypes in ibrutinib-treated CLL (dated by TCRdb to 2020 to 2023). Receptor amplification or capture employed the immunoSEQ multiplex PCR assay. The immuneACCESS repertoire file appears here via TCRdb, limited to in-frame rearrangements. These files lack a portion of the clones; in checked studies, under half of the deficit traces to unresolved V genes, and the cause of the others is not known. A total of tens of thousands of clones appear in this sample, approximately 74% of them only once. Together, the top ten hold around an eighth of the sample. The sample's time point label is to be understood as: approximately 11 months on ibrutinib. The sample consisted of PBMCs, taken after 12 months of ibrutinib treatment. The receptors originated from a human donor with chronic lymphocytic leukemia.

This clone was picked up a small number of times. The rearrangement joins TRBV13 to TRBJ1-2; TRBD1 matches 9 bases. Germline loops: CDR1 PRHDT, CDR2 FYEKMQ (reference sequence). V lost 7 bases and J lost 8; bases outside the gene matches: 11. This CDR3 has 14 amino acids. The CDR3 DNA is TGTGCCAGCACCCGAGGGACAGGGTCAAACGGCTACACCTTC. This translates into CASTRGTGSNGYTF.

CDR3 residues: CASRQQGRTNQPQHF. The CDR3 nucleotides read TGTGCCAGCAGGCAACAGGGAAGAACGAATCAGCCCCAGCATTTT. J is TRBJ1-5 and V is TRBV6-1; D may be TRBD1 (6 bases). V was cut by 6 bases and J by 4 bases, with 16 bases left in between. The germline V gene encodes CDR1 MNHNS and CDR2 SASEGT. This CDR3 is 15 amino acids long.

V usage is TRBV6-9 and J usage is TRBJ1-1; D may be TRBD1 (6 bases). The germline gives CDR1 MNHGY, CDR2 SVAAGI. The CDR3 loop spans 18 amino acids. CDR3 loop: CLFQQHDGGRGKEAEAFF. CDR3 bases: TGTCTCTTTCAGCAGCACGACGGGGGGCGAGGGAAGGAGGCTGAAGCTTTCTTT.

This clone has a handful of counts. The same CDR3 arises from other DNA sequences in this sample as well. The CDR3 loop is CATSRDTDTQYF. Here the CDR3 DNA reads TGTGCCACCAGCAGAGACACAGATACGCAGTATTTT. The gene calls are TRBV15 and TRBJ2-3; D remains ambiguous. In germline, CDR1 is LNHNV, CDR2 YYDKDF (reference sequence). The V and J ends lost 0 bases and 2 bases respectively, with 0 bases between them. This CDR3 has 12 amino acids.

This chain links TRBV28 with TRBJ2-3; TRBD2 aligns across 12 bases. Unmatched junction bases numbered 4, after V lost 5 bases and J lost 4 bases. The germline V gene has CDR1 MDHEN and CDR2 SYDVKM. CDR3 size: 15 residues. The CDR3, as DNA: TGTGCCAGCAGTCTAGCGGGAGGGATGGCAGATACGCAGTATTTT. The encoded protein is CASSLAGGMADTQYF.

This clone was counted a single time. The chain employs TRBV10-3 and TRBJ2-1; 10 bases fit TRBD2. The CDR3 runs 19 residues. CDR1 is ENHRY and CDR2 is SYGVKD in the germline V gene. V lost 6 bases, J lost 0 bases, and 14 bases stayed unmatched. This CDR3 reads CAIRGQGLTSGASYNEQFF. As DNA, the CDR3 is TGTGCCATCAGAGGACAGGGACTTACTAGCGGGGCCTCCTACAATGAGCAGTTCTTC.

This chain connects TRBV11-2 to TRBJ2-5; 9 nucleotides line up with TRBD1. Germline values: CDR1 SGHAT, CDR2 FQNNGV. The CDR3 sequence is 13 residues long. V was clipped by 6 bases and J by 2 bases; unmatched bases: 1. As DNA, the CDR3 is TGTGCCAGCAGGGACAGGGGACAAGAGACCCAGTACTTC. Translating it yields CASRDRGQETQYF.

The table lists this clone with a few counts. The chain couples TRBV7-3 to TRBJ2-2; D possibly corresponds to TRBD1 (5 bases). V was trimmed by 8 bases and J by 6 bases, leaving 10 bases between them. This CDR3 comprises 12 residues. Per the germline V gene, CDR1 is SGHTA and CDR2 is FQGTGA. The CDR3 sequence: CASSGISGELFF. The DNA for the CDR3 is TGTGCCAGCTCAGGGATATCCGGGGAGCTGTTTTTT.

The chain has TRBV6-6 and TRBJ1-2; D not resolved. Per the germline V gene, CDR1 is MNHNY and CDR2 is SVGAGI (reference sequence). Trimming left V 7 bases short and J 3 bases short, with 21 bases between. The length of the CDR3 is 16 residues. Here the CDR3 reads CASTPKKELFHYGYTF. CDR3 in DNA: TGTGCCAGCACCCCGAAAAAGGAGTTGTTTCACTATGGCTACACCTTC.

The V gene is TRBV4-2, the J gene TRBJ1-2, with D tentatively TRBD1 (5 bases). V dropped 5 bases and J dropped 8 bases, with 15 bases sitting between them. Germline V gene data show CDR1 as LGHNA and CDR2 as YNFKEQ. This CDR3 region has 13 residues. The CDR3 loop reads CASSFIGAWGYTF. In DNA, the CDR3 is TGTGCCAGCAGCTTTATTGGGGCCTGGGGCTACACCTTC.

This clone occurred a few times. The J gene is TRBJ1-3, the V gene TRBV30; tentatively, D is TRBD1 (6 bases). In germline, CDR1 is GTSNPN, CDR2 SVGIG (reference sequence). The V end lost 7 bases, the J end lost 4 bases, and 14 bases lay between the germline ends. CDR3 length equals 13 residues. CDR3 sequence: CASNRETGNTIYF. In DNA form, the CDR3 reads TGTGCCTCGAACAGGGAGACGGGAAACACCATATATTTT.

V is TRBV18 and J is TRBJ2-2, with 7 positions matching TRBD2. Germline CDR1 reads KGHSH; CDR2 reads LQKENI. V shed 0 bases and J 1 base; nucleotides not matched to a gene: 5. This CDR3 has 17 amino acids. CDR3 sequence reads: CASSPPVIAGNTGELFF. The CDR3, as DNA: TGTGCCAGCTCACCACCGGTTATAGCGGGGAACACCGGGGAGCTGTTTTTT.

This chain links TRBV19 with TRBJ1-1; 7 bases agree with TRBD1. V lost 10 bases, J lost 6 bases, and 8 bases stayed unmatched. CDR3 length: 12 amino acids. CDR1 LNHDA and CDR2 SQIVND come from the germline V gene (reference sequence). The CDR3 spells CATVTGKAEAFF. CDR3 bases: TGTGCCACCGTGACAGGGAAGGCTGAAGCTTTCTTT. The full variable domain, rest sourced from reference TRBV19 and TRBJ1-1, is DGGITQSPKYLFRKEGQNVTLSCEQNLNHDAMYWYRQDPGQGLRLIYYSQIVNDFQKGDIAEGYSVSREKKESFPLTVTSAQKNPTAFYLCATVTGKAEAFFGQGTRLTVV.

The V and J genes are TRBV28 and TRBJ2-7; D perhaps matches TRBD2 (5 bases). Trimming took 5 bases from V and 1 from J, leaving 24 bases between them. Germline V gives CDR1 MDHEN, CDR2 SYDVKM. CDR3 length equals 18 residues. CDR3 in amino acids: CASSLPGGLAQVSYEQYF. The CDR3 bases are TGTGCCAGCAGTCTTCCCGGTGGACTCGCGCAGGTTTCCTACGAGCAGTACTTC.

The genes are TRBV6-5 and TRBJ1-1, with 8 bases lining up with TRBD1. Germline V lookup: CDR1 MNHEY, CDR2 SVGAGI. CDR3 size: 16 residues. V lost 2 bases, J lost 4 bases, and 9 bases stayed unmatched. CDR3 residues: CASSYPGQGVGTEAFF. The DNA of the CDR3 is TGTGCCAGCAGTTACCCCGGACAGGGTGTCGGCACTGAAGCTTTCTTT.

The chain joins TRBV4-2 to TRBJ1-1; TRBD1 might be the D (5 bases). The length of the CDR3 is 13 residues. Trimming took off 5 bases at V and 2 bases at J, with 9 bases between the two ends. The germline V gene encodes CDR1 LGHNA and CDR2 YNFKEQ. The CDR3: CASSYDSNTEAFF. CDR3 DNA: TGTGCCAGCAGCTACGACAGTAACACTGAAGCTTTCTTT.

The chain is built from TRBV27 and TRBJ2-4; no firm D call. The V gene's germline CDR1 is MNHEY and CDR2 SMNVEV (reference sequence). The CDR3 has 16 residues. With 4 bases removed from V and 0 bases from J, the gap between germline ends came to 13 bases. CDR3 protein: CASSSLGHSAKNIQYF. CDR3 in DNA: TGTGCCAGCAGTTCCCTAGGTCACTCAGCCAAAAACATTCAGTACTTC.

This rearrangement joins TRBV5-1 to TRBJ1-1; 8 bases align to TRBD1. V was pared by 4 bases and J by 5 bases, with 10 bases of the junction left unmatched. In germline, CDR1 is SGHRS, CDR2 YFSETQ. The CDR3 runs 15 residues. The CDR3 here is CASSPETGEGTEAFF. CDR3 nucleotides: TGCGCCAGCAGCCCCGAGACAGGGGAAGGAACTGAAGCTTTCTTT.

The J gene is TRBJ2-2, the V gene TRBV7-3; D is perhaps TRBD1 (6 bases). Trimming removed 2 bases from V and 2 bases from J, with 12 bases in between. This CDR3 is 16 amino acids long. In germline, CDR1 is SGHTA, CDR2 FQGTGA. CDR3 in amino acids: CASSLGDTANTGELFF. The CDR3 nucleotides read TGTGCCAGCAGCTTAGGGGACACAGCAAACACCGGGGAGCTGTTTTTT.

V usage is TRBV30 and J usage is TRBJ2-5; TRBD1 is a possible D gene (6 bases). V shed 0 bases and J shed 0 bases, with 17 bases lying between them. The CDR3 covers 17 residues. From germline, CDR1 is GTSNPN and CDR2 SVGIG (reference sequence). The CDR3 loop is CAWSVRTAFMYQETQYF. Written as DNA, the CDR3 is TGTGCCTGGAGTGTACGGACAGCATTTATGTACCAAGAGACCCAGTACTTC.